Sequencing of this TCR beta chain was carried out in a study of shared clonotypes between healthy human individuals (dated by TCRdb to 2019 to 2021). For the wider study: A couple of women and a few men aged 18 to 49 years were included in the cohort. For each donor, three plates each were used for CD4 naive and CD4 memory, two plates were used for CD8 naive, and one plate was used for CD8 memory. The study deeply sequenced blood TCR repertoires of about 5 healthy adults to estimate repertoire size and the extent of clonotype sharing between individuals. To increase sequencing depth and limit assay-specific biases, TCR repertoire library preparation and sequencing were carried out by different laboratories using diverse techniques. Per donor, leukapheresis produced somewhere between about 0.9 and 9.5 billion PBMCs. Findings and caveats that apply to the study as a whole: The small number of donors limited the genetic and exposure-history diversity represented. Even with the large sequencing depth, rarefaction of the sorted-subset datasets indicated that sequencing was incomplete. Across a few donors, approximately 4.9% of naive CD4, 3.5% of naive CD8, 2.3% of memory CD4, and approximately 0.4% of memory CD8 clonotypes were shared. Compared with non-shared clonotypes, the clonotypes found in all four sorted-subset donors had higher generation probabilities. Pairwise subsampling indicated that sequencing depth was expected to affect the degree of clonotype sharing among donors. Sampling was limited to blood, and TCR repertoires in tissue likely differ from TCR repertoires in blood. Naive subsets generally had larger estimated clonotype richness than memory subsets did.

TCR CDR3 regions were amplified from genomic DNA by multiplex PCR using the deep immunoSEQ assay. For each cell subset, the extracted genomic DNA was distributed evenly across all wells of several immunoSEQ 96-well plates, and each plate served as one replicate. Each replicate PCR for sorted subsets received about 210 ng genomic DNA, equal to tens of thousands of T cell genomes. Purified libraries were measured with a Qubit 3.0 fluorometer, size-checked on a Bioanalyzer 2100, and measured again with the KAPA Library Quantification kit. Every immunoSEQ 96-well plate was sequenced on a separate single-read 150-cycle Illumina NextSeq 550 flow cell. In the original analysis: The immunoSEQ output contained only junctional sequences without quality scores, so filtering could not match that applied to full-length reads. To assign V/J genes and CDR3, sequences were annotated against IMGT germline references using PyIR, a Python wrapper for IgBLAST v1.9. Reads with weak V/J assignments (E-value above 1e-6), missing CDR3, stop codons, out-of-frame junctions, or ambiguous translated residues were removed. A V3J clonotype was defined by an identical inferred V gene, J gene, and CDR3 amino acid sequence. The percentage overlap between two repertoires was calculated by dividing the number of shared unique clonotypes by the size of the smaller repertoire. Repertoire richness was assessed with RTK rarefaction, the Chao1 estimator, and Recon v2.1 estimates of unobserved clonotypes. OLGA was used to compute generation probabilities for all TCRbeta clonotypes that the gDNA method yielded from a few donors. TCRdb stores this immuneACCESS table with in-frame sequences only. Part of the clones is absent; in the studies checked, under half of the shortfall reflects unresolved V genes, and no reason is known for the rest. V, J and clone size are those of that table, while D and trimming were read from the DNA. Here the sample has roughly 2 million clones; about 95% occur a single time. The ten most abundant clones make up roughly 1% of the sample.

In the case of this clone: It has no known antigen specificity. Within one base of it there is no much larger clone, and no base qualities were kept.

CD8 naive samples consisted of CD45RO-negative cells that were positively selected for CCR7, yielding a CD45RA+CCR7+ population without TemRA cells. Healthy HIV-negative adults with no recently reported acute infections or vaccinations were included as donors. Every donor was a Caucasian adult residing in Nashville, Tennessee, USA. After blood collection by leukapheresis, PBMCs were isolated using Ficoll-Histopaque density gradient centrifugation and then cryopreserved in the vapor phase of liquid nitrogen. Analytical flow cytometry was used to check the purity and quantity of each magnetically sorted T cell population. From each sorted fraction, genomic DNA was isolated and quantified by UV absorbance on a Nanodrop 2000c. Relative to germline, V is missing 4 bases and J is missing 7 bases, with 7 bases of the junction outside any gene match. From the cysteine up to the phenylalanine, the CDR3 has a length of 15 residues. The kept DNA is CDR3 alone, 45 bases in frame from the first base. Per the germline V gene (reference sequence), PRHDT is the CDR1 and FYEKMQ is the CDR2.

The chain is made from TRBV13 and TRBJ1-2; a stretch of 12 junction bases matches TRBD1. This TCR derives from a man in his late teens or twenties in good health. The source material was naive CD8+ T cells sorted from blood. The sample's cell subset or site label is to be understood as: CD45RA+CCR7+. The nucleotide sequence is given as TGTGCCAGCAGCTCTGGGACAGGGGGCATAAGTGGCTACACCTTC. This codes for CASSSGTGGISGYTF.